Presented here are 26 T cell receptor beta chains from one specimen sequenced in a study of beta chain features in type 1 diabetes. Broader study findings: In every one of the four CD4+ subsets, TCRB CDR3s were moderately but significantly shorter in Type 1 diabetes patients.

The study reverse transcribed the entire isolated RNA, so it sequenced expressed TCRB transcripts. Generated by immunoSEQ multiplex PCR, the TCRdb table keeps only in-frame clones and is missing some. The table records about 160,000 clones, about 9% of them present only once. The antigens for these receptors are not known. The source material was central memory CD4+ T cells from blood. These receptors all stem from a woman aged 18-29 years with type 1 diabetes.

The chain is built from TRBV11-3 and TRBJ2-5, with TRBD2 identical over 11 bases. J gave up 8 bases and V 4 bases, and 6 bases lay outside the gene matches. Germline values: CDR1 SGHNT, CDR2 YENEEA. This CDR3 has 14 residues. CDR3 nucleotide sequence: TGTGCCAGCAGCTACGGGACTAGCGGCAGCACCCAGTACTTC. Translation: CASSYGTSGSTQYF.

This clone came up a few times. The chain couples TRBV7-9 to TRBJ2-1; 13 bases line up with TRBD2. The CDR3 is 17 residues long. The germline CDR1 and CDR2 sequences are SEHNR and FQNEAQ (reference sequence). V was pared by 4 bases and J by 4 bases, with 7 bases of the junction left unmatched. The CDR3 DNA reads as TGTGCCAGCAGCTCATGGACTAGCGGGAGAACTTACAATGAGCAGTTCTTC. This codes for CASSSWTSGRTYNEQFF.

This clone was seen more than once but under ten times. The rearrangement links TRBV5-6 to TRBJ1-1, with 11 bases lining up with TRBD1. The germline CDR1 and CDR2 sequences are SGHDT and YYEEEE. The CDR3 sequence is 15 residues long. V was pared by 4 bases and J by 0 bases, with 2 bases of the junction left unmatched. This CDR3 is CASSRDRGMNTEAFF. CDR3 bases: TGTGCCAGCAGCCGGGACAGGGGGATGAACACTGAAGCTTTCTTT.

In this sample, this clone turned up a few times. The chain links TRBV25-1 to TRBJ1-1; the D gene is possibly TRBD1 (5 bases). V was shortened by 1 base and J by 4 bases, with 7 bases between the two germline ends. Germline V gives CDR1 MGHDK, CDR2 SYGVNS. CDR3 length equals 13 residues. CDR3 sequence reads: CASSEFRGTEAFF. CDR3 DNA sequence: TGTGCCAGCAGTGAATTTAGGGGCACTGAAGCTTTCTTT.

This clone was counted between two and nine times. The chain combines TRBV11-3 with TRBJ2-7; 11 bases map to TRBD2. Germline V gene lookup returns CDR1 SGHNT and CDR2 YENEEA. The CDR3 sequence is 14 residues long. V gave up 8 bases and J gave up 6 bases; unmatched junction bases: 9. CDR3 coding DNA: TGTGCCAGCCGTAATAGCGGGAGGGCCCTCGAGCAGTACTTC. It yields the protein CASRNSGRALEQYF.

The V and J genes are TRBV11-1 and TRBJ2-7; possibly TRBD1 for D (6 bases). In germline, CDR1 is SGHAT, CDR2 FQDESV (reference sequence). Deletions cut 4 bases from V and 4 bases from J, with 17 bases between. This CDR3 has 15 residues. Here the CDR3 reads CASSSGAAVEYEQYF. The CDR3 coding sequence is TGTGCCAGCAGCTCAGGGGCCGCAGTGGAGTACGAGCAGTACTTC.

This clone showed up just a few times. The V and J genes are TRBV7-2 and TRBJ1-6; D call uncertain. Germline V gene sequence: CDR1 SGHTA, CDR2 FQGNSA. The ends were cut back, 6 bases at V and 10 bases at J, with 16 bases in the middle. This CDR3 has 14 amino acids. CDR3 bases: TGTGCCAGCAGGGGGAACAGAGGAGGCTCACCCCTCCACTTT. Protein sequence: CASRGNRGGSPLHF.

Only a few counts were recorded for this clone. This chain uses TRBV6-5 with TRBJ2-3; 9 nucleotides line up with TRBD2. The germline V gene has CDR1 MNHEY and CDR2 SVGAGI. The CDR3 length is 14 residues. Trimming removed 2 bases from V and 7 bases from J; junction bases left unmatched: 4. CDR3 nucleotide sequence: TGTGCCAGCAGTTACACTAGCGGGCGAAATACGCAGTATTTT. Protein product: CASSYTSGRNTQYF.

As for this clone: Other DNA sequences in this sample translate to the same CDR3. The chain couples TRBV5-1 to TRBJ2-1, with 8 bases fitting TRBD2. Germline assignment: CDR1 SGHRS and CDR2 YFSETQ. This CDR3 is 14 amino acids long. V was pared by 7 bases and J by 4 bases, with 7 bases of the junction left unmatched. The CDR3: CASSGTSSYNEQFF. For the CDR3, the DNA is TGCGCCAGCTCCGGGACTAGTTCTTACAATGAGCAGTTCTTC.

This clone was counted only a few times. The genes are TRBV11-2 and TRBJ2-2; 9 bases are shared with TRBD1. V was clipped by 5 bases and J by 5 bases; unmatched bases: 3. This CDR3 has 14 residues. Germline V gene sequence: CDR1 SGHAT, CDR2 FQNNGV. The CDR3 is CASSKDRGTGELFF. The CDR3 DNA is TGTGCCAGCAGCAAAGACAGGGGGACCGGGGAGCTGTTTTTT.

This chain connects TRBV30 to TRBJ1-5; D is unclear. Between the trimmed V and J ends, which lost 0 bases and 2 bases, there was a span of 5 bases. Germline CDR1 and CDR2: GTSNPN and SVGIG (reference sequence). The CDR3 runs to 13 residues. The CDR3 bases are TGTGCCTGGAGTGTTCTCCGCAATCAGCCCCAGCATTTT. Its protein product is CAWSVLRNQPQHF.

The genes are TRBV7-2 and TRBJ1-1; 9 positions agree with TRBD1. This CDR3 has 14 amino acids. With V trimmed by 5 bases and J by 3 bases, 4 bases remained unmatched. The germline V gene encodes CDR1 SGHTA and CDR2 FQGNSA. CDR3 DNA sequence: TGTGCCAGCAGCCTGAACAGGGGGCACACTGAAGCTTTCTTT. Encoded protein: CASSLNRGHTEAFF.

This clone was seen more than once but under ten times. The chain has TRBV4-2 and TRBJ2-3; 7 bases align to TRBD2. The V and J ends lost 0 bases and 0 bases, in that order; junction bases with no gene match: 3. CDR3 size: 16 residues. Germline V gene sequence: CDR1 LGHNA, CDR2 YNFKEQ. CDR3 nucleotide sequence: TGTGCCAGCAGCCAAGATGTCGGGAGGAGCACAGATACGCAGTATTTT. This encodes CASSQDVGRSTDTQYF.

There are a few counts of this clone. V and J are TRBV18 and TRBJ2-7; 8 bases are shared with TRBD2. Germline V gives CDR1 KGHSH, CDR2 LQKENI. The CDR3 totals 14 residues. V lost 5 bases, J lost 5 bases, and 8 bases stayed unmatched. The DNA of the CDR3 is TGTGCCAGCTCAGCCACAAGCGGGGGAAACGAGCAGTACTTC. Its translation: CASSATSGGNEQYF.

The chain joins TRBV7-3 to TRBJ2-1; TRBD2 might be the D (7 bases). V shed 4 bases and J shed 10 bases, with 17 bases lying between them. The CDR3 is made up of 14 amino acids. Germline CDR1 and CDR2: SGHTA and FQGTGA. CDR3 protein: CASSSGGRPNEQFF. Here the CDR3 DNA reads TGTGCCAGCAGCTCCGGGGGGCGACCCAACGAGCAGTTCTTC.

Only a few counts were recorded for this clone. In DNA, the CDR3 is TGTGCCAGCAGCACAATGACAGGAGGGAACACTGAAGCTTTCTTT. This sequence encodes CASSTMTGGNTEAFF. This chain links TRBV11-1 with TRBJ1-1; tentative D call: TRBD1 (6 bases). CDR1 is SGHAT, CDR2 FQDESV, per germline (reference sequence). Between the trimmed V and J ends, which lost 5 bases and 1 base, there was a span of 14 bases. The CDR3 covers 15 residues.

This clone was counted only a few times. This chain links TRBV7-2 with TRBJ2-5, with 8 bases that match TRBD2. V shed 6 bases, J shed 4 bases, and the junction held 4 bases outside the gene matches. CDR3 length: 13 residues. In germline, CDR1 is SGHTA, CDR2 FQGNSA. CDR3 sequence reads: CASRAGVRETQYF. The CDR3 DNA follows: TGTGCCAGCAGAGCGGGAGTCCGAGAGACCCAGTACTTC.

The CDR3 bases are TGTGCCAGCAGCGCCGAGACTAGCGGGAGACAGTTCTTC. This encodes CASSAETSGRQFF. V usage is TRBV7-3 and J usage is TRBJ2-1; 12 bases fit TRBD2. The CDR3 is 13 residues long. The germline CDR1 and CDR2 sequences are SGHTA and FQGTGA. V lost 5 bases and J lost 13; bases outside the gene matches: 6.

CDR3 DNA sequence: TGTGCCAGCAGCGTCACTAGTCGGTCTGATACGCAGTATTTT. Its protein product is CASSVTSRSDTQYF. The chain recombines TRBV9 with TRBJ2-3; possible D gene TRBD2, 5 bases. Trimming took off 2 bases at V and 6 bases at J, with 13 bases between the two ends. The CDR3 consists of 14 residues. The V gene's germline CDR1 is SGDLS and CDR2 YYNGEE.

The chain employs TRBV6-5 and TRBJ2-3; D gene ambiguous. The V gene lost 8 bases and the J gene lost 6 bases, with 9 bases spanning the gap. Germline V gene sequence: CDR1 MNHEY, CDR2 SVGAGI. The CDR3 covers 11 residues. The CDR3 is CASAVGDTQYF. CDR3 coding DNA: TGTGCCAGCGCTGTGGGCGATACGCAGTATTTT.

The chain links TRBV18 to TRBJ1-1; D may be TRBD1 (5 bases). Germline CDR1 and CDR2: KGHSH and LQKENI. V lost 4 bases and J 4 bases, leaving 7 bases between the germline ends. This CDR3 contains 12 residues. The chain's CDR3 is CASSQQGTEAFF. For the CDR3, the DNA is TGTGCCAGCTCACAGCAGGGCACTGAAGCTTTCTTT. The variable domain in full, with the rest retrieved from reference TRBV18 and TRBJ1-1, is NAGVMQNPRHLVRRRGQEARLRCSPMKGHSHVYWYRQLPEEGLKFMVYLQKENIIDESGMPKERFSAEFPKEGPSILRIQQVVRGDSAAYFCASSQQGTEAFFGQGTRLTVV.

This clone was counted a few times. The V gene is TRBV27, the J gene TRBJ2-5; perhaps TRBD1 as D (6 bases). V was clipped by 4 bases and J by 4 bases, with 19 bases between them. The CDR3 has 16 amino acids. Germline V gene data show CDR1 as MNHEY and CDR2 as SMNVEV (reference sequence). This CDR3 reads CASSSTGFGEGETQYF. DNA for the CDR3: TGTGCCAGCAGTTCGACAGGTTTTGGGGAAGGAGAGACCCAGTACTTC.

The chain has TRBV4-1 and TRBJ2-1, with D possibly matching TRBD2 (5 bases). Between the trimmed V and J ends, which lost 0 bases and 7 bases, there was a span of 7 bases. This CDR3 has 13 amino acids. CDR1 and CDR2 (germline): MGHRA, YSYEKL. The chain's CDR3 is CASSQEWRNEQFF. DNA for the CDR3: TGCGCCAGCAGCCAAGAGTGGAGGAATGAGCAGTTCTTC.

In regard to this clone: The sample has other DNA sequences that encode this CDR3 too. The DNA of the CDR3 is TGTGCCAGCACCGGGATGAGTTACGAGCAGTACTTC. It specifies CASTGMSYEQYF. The V gene is TRBV6-6, the J gene TRBJ2-7; D possibly corresponds to TRBD2 (5 bases). V lost 7 bases to trimming and J lost 4 bases, with 11 bases between them. Germline CDR1 is MNHNY and CDR2 is SVGAGI (reference sequence). The CDR3 is 12 residues long.

The chain couples TRBV5-6 to TRBJ1-3; TRBD1 agrees at 8 bases. The CDR3 length is 16 residues. Trimming cost V 3 bases and J 0 bases; bases outside gene matches: 5. Germline V gene data show CDR1 as SGHDT and CDR2 as YYEEEE. The CDR3 region is CASSYIQGDSGNTIYF. The CDR3 coding sequence is TGTGCCAGCAGCTACATACAGGGGGACTCTGGAAACACCATATATTTT.

This clone was counted a few times. One end of the junction fails to match germline, which may point to a read error. V usage is TRBV4-1 and J usage is TRBJ2-7, with D perhaps matching TRBD2 (5 bases). The CDR3 extends over 12 amino acids. Looked up from germline, CDR1 is MGHRA and CDR2 is YSYEKL. The CDR3 here is CASSQVGEEQYF. In nucleotides, the CDR3 is TGTGCCAGCAGCCAAGTCGGGGAAGAGCAGTACTTC.